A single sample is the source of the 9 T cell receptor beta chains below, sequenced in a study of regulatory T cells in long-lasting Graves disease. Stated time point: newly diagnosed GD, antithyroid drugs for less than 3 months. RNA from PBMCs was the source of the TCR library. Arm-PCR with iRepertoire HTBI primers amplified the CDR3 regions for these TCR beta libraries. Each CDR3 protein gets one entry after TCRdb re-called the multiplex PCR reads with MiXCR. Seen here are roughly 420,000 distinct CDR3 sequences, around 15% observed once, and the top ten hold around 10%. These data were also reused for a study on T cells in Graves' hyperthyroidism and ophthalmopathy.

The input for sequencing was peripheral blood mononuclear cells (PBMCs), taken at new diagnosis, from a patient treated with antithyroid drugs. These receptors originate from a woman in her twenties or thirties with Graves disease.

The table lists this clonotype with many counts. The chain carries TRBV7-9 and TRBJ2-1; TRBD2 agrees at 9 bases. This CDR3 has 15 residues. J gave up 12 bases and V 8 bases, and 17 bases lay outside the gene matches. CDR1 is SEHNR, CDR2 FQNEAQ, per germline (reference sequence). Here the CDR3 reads CASGFWLAGREVQFF. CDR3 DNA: TGTGCCAGCGGTTTTTGGCTAGCGGGACGCGAGGTGCAGTTCTTC.

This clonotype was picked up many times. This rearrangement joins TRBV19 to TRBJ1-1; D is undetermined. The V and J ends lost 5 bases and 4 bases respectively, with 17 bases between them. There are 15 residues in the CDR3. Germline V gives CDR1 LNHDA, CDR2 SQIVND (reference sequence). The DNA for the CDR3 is TGTGCCAGTAGTTTGGCGCAAGGCCGAGCCACTGAAGCTTTCTTT. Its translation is CASSLAQGRATEAFF.

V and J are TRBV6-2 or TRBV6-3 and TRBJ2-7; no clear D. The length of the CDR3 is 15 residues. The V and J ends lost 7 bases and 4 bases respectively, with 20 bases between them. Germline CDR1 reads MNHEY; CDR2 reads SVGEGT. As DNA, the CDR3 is TGTGCCAGCACCGAGCCGACGTACGGTCTTTACGAGCAGTACTTC. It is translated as CASTEPTYGLYEQYF.

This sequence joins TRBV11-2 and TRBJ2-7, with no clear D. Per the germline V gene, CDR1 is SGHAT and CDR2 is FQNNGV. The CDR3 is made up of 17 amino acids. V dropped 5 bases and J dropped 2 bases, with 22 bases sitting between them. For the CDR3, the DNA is TGTGCCAGCAGCGCGAAACCCCCAAGCACGGCAACCTACGAGCAGTACTTC. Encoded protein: CASSAKPPSTATYEQYF.

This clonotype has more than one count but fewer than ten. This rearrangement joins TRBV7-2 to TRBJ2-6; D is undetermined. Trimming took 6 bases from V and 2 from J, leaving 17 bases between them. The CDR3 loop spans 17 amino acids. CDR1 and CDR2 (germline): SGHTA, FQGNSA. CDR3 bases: TGTGCCAGCAGTAGGCTGGGTTTACTGGCTGGGGCCAACGTCCTGACTTTC. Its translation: CASSRLGLLAGANVLTF. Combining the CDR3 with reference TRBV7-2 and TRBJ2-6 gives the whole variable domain GAGVSQSPSNKVTEKGKDVELRCDPISGHTALYWYRQSLGQGLEFLIYFQGNSAPDKSGLPSDRFSAERTGGSVSTLTIQRTQQEDSAVYLCASSRLGLLAGANVLTFGAGSRLTVL.

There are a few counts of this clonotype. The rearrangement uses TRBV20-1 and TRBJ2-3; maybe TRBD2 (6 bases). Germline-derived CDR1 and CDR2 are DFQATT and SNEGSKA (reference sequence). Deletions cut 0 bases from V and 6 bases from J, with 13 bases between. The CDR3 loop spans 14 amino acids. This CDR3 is CSARESGVGDTQYF. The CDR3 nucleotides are TGCAGTGCTAGAGAATCGGGGGTGGGGGATACGCAGTATTTT.

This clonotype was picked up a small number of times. CDR3 sequence reads: CASSLDRTGGLQETQYF. CDR3 bases: TGCGCCAGCAGCTTGGATAGGACAGGGGGGCTCCAAGAGACCCAGTACTTC. The gene calls are TRBV5-1 and TRBJ2-5; 10 bases line up with TRBD1. CDR3 length: 17 residues. CDR1 SGHRS and CDR2 YFSETQ come from the germline V gene. J gave up 1 base and V 0 bases, and 6 bases lay outside the gene matches.

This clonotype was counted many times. CDR3: CASSSPTSPPYNEQFF. The DNA for the CDR3 is TGTGCCAGCAGCTCCCCGACTAGCCCACCTTACAATGAGCAGTTCTTC. The J gene is TRBJ2-1, the V gene TRBV7-8, with 7 bases that match TRBD2. CDR1 is SGHVS, CDR2 FQNEAQ, per germline. After removal of 4 bases from V and 4 bases from J, the junction contained 10 bases not matched to a gene. This CDR3 is built from 16 residues.

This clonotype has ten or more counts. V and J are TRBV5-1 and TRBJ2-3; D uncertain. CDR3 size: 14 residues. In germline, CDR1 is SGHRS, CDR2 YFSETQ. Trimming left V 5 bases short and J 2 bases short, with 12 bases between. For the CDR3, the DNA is TGCGCCAGCAGGCCCGACTGGGTCACAGATACGCAGTATTTT. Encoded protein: CASRPDWVTDTQYF.